Each of the 32 T cell receptor beta chains below was sequenced from the same sample in a study of shared clonotypes between healthy human individuals. Produced via immunoSEQ multiplex PCR; TCRdb's table is partial and in-frame only. The data hold roughly 500,000 clones, with roughly 95% observed a single time. Sequenced sample: naive CD4+ T cells sorted from blood. Subset described: CD45RA+ positively selected. These receptors were collected from a woman between 25 and 40 years old in good health.

This clone turned up a few times. The chain recombines TRBV9 with TRBJ1-1, with TRBD1 matching 7 bases. CDR3 size: 13 residues. The germline CDR1 and CDR2 sequences are SGDLS and YYNGEE. V trimming: 4 bases; J trimming: 8 bases; junction bases outside the gene matches: 8. This chain's CDR3 is CASSTRQGGEAFF. The CDR3 DNA reads as TGTGCCAGCAGCACAAGACAGGGTGGCGAAGCTTTCTTT.

This chain joins TRBV28 and TRBJ1-5; D uncertain. The CDR3 contains 12 residues. Germline CDR1 and CDR2: MDHEN and SYDVKM. V lost 4 bases and J lost 7, with 8 bases in between. CDR3 sequence: CASSSQRQPQHF. The CDR3 nucleotides are TGTGCCAGCAGTTCACAGCGGCAGCCCCAGCATTTT.

The chain employs TRBV10-2 and TRBJ1-2; 9 nucleotides align to TRBD1. This CDR3 has 13 residues. The junction had 4 bases not matched to a gene; V was cut back by 11 bases and J by 0 bases. Germline CDR1 is WSHSY and CDR2 is SAAADI. CDR3 nucleotides: TGCGCCTCGGGGACAGGGACTAACTATGGCTACACCTTC. It encodes CASGTGTNYGYTF.

This chain links TRBV2 with TRBJ2-1, with TRBD2 matching 9 bases. J gave up 7 bases and V 4 bases, and 5 bases lay outside the gene matches. CDR1 and CDR2 from the germline V gene are SNHLY and FYNNEI. This CDR3 region has 14 residues. The CDR3 DNA follows: TGTGCCAGCAGTGTAGCGGGGGATAAAAATGAGCAGTTCTTC. Its protein is CASSVAGDKNEQFF.

V gene TRBV4-2 combines with J gene TRBJ1-5; D not certain. Germline V gives CDR1 LGHNA, CDR2 YNFKEQ. The length of the CDR3 is 19 residues. V lost 0 bases, J lost 3 bases, and 21 bases lay in between. CDR3 residues: CASSQDIARARATNQPQHF. In DNA, the CDR3 is TGTGCCAGCAGCCAAGATATCGCGAGGGCCCGAGCCACCAATCAGCCCCAGCATTTT.

V gene TRBV5-1 combines with J gene TRBJ2-5, with 10 bases lining up with TRBD1. V trimming: 5 bases; J trimming: 5 bases; junction bases outside the gene matches: 6. CDR3 length equals 14 residues. Per the germline V gene, CDR1 is SGHRS and CDR2 is YFSETQ. DNA for the CDR3: TGCGCCAGCAGACCGGGACAGGGGAGGGAGACCCAGTACTTC. As protein: CASRPGQGRETQYF.

This clone showed up just a few times. The chain recombines TRBV4-1 with TRBJ2-7; maybe TRBD1 (5 bases). V was clipped by 7 bases and J by 3 bases, with 16 bases between them. Germline CDR1 and CDR2: MGHRA and YSYEKL. The CDR3 contains 14 residues. CDR3 in DNA: TGCGCCAGCACTCAGGGCCCAGGGCTCTACGAGCAGTACTTC. It translates to CASTQGPGLYEQYF.

The CDR3 DNA reads TGCGCCAGCAGCTTAGGACAGTCCCGCTTGGGCGAGCAGTACTTC. Translated, it gives CASSLGQSRLGEQYF. The chain carries TRBV5-1 and TRBJ2-7; tentatively, D is TRBD1 (6 bases). Per germline, CDR1 SGHRS and CDR2 YFSETQ. V was trimmed by 2 bases and J by 6 bases, leaving 18 bases between them. This CDR3 comprises 15 residues. The full variable domain, its missing parts supplied by reference TRBV5-1 and TRBJ2-7, is KAGVTQTPRYLIKTRGQQVTLSCSPISGHRSVSWYQQTPGQGLQFLFEYFSETQRNKGNFPGRFSGRQFSNSRSEMNVSTLELGDSALYLCASSLGQSRLGEQYFGPGTRLTVT.

The CDR3 region has the DNA TGCGCCAGCAGCTTGGAAGGGGTGTGGGTGAACACTGAAGCTTTCTTT. It encodes CASSLEGVWVNTEAFF. V usage is TRBV5-1 and J usage is TRBJ1-1; D is possibly TRBD1 (5 bases). This CDR3 comprises 16 residues. V lost 0 bases and J lost 0, with 12 bases in between. Germline V gene data show CDR1 as SGHRS and CDR2 as YFSETQ.

The chain employs TRBV6-5 and TRBJ2-7; TRBD2 matches 7 bases. CDR1 MNHEY and CDR2 SVGAGI come from the germline V gene. The V and J ends lost 2 bases and 4 bases, in that order; junction bases with no gene match: 5. CDR3 size: 14 residues. CDR3 region: CASSYQRDNYEQYF. The CDR3 DNA is TGTGCCAGCAGTTACCAGCGGGATAATTACGAGCAGTACTTC.

This chain joins TRBV19 and TRBJ2-7; 10 nucleotides agree with TRBD2. V trimming: 3 bases; J trimming: 0 bases; junction bases outside the gene matches: 2. The germline CDR1 and CDR2 sequences are LNHDA and SQIVND (reference sequence). This CDR3 contains 15 residues. The CDR3 DNA follows: TGTGCCAGTAGTATTAGCGGGAGGAGCTCCTACGAGCAGTACTTC. It is translated as CASSISGRSSYEQYF.

V usage is TRBV28 and J usage is TRBJ2-2; 9 bases are shared with TRBD1. The V gene end was trimmed by 2 bases and the J gene end by 3 bases; junction bases not matched to a gene: 1. Germline V gene data show CDR1 as MDHEN and CDR2 as SYDVKM. The CDR3 consists of 15 residues. The CDR3 protein is CASSLGTGYTGELFF. The CDR3 DNA is TGTGCCAGCAGTTTAGGGACAGGGTACACCGGGGAGCTGTTTTTT. The full variable domain, in which reference TRBV28 and TRBJ2-2 provide the parts outside the CDR3, is DVKVTQSSRYLVKRTGEKVFLECVQDMDHENMFWYRQDPGLGLRLIYFSYDVKMKEKGDIPEGYSVSREKKERFSLILESASTNQTSMYLCASSLGTGYTGELFFGEGSRLTVL.

The chain uses TRBV5-8 and TRBJ1-1; no firm D call. CDR1 SGHTS and CDR2 YDEGEE come from the germline V gene. The CDR3 runs to 14 residues. The germline V and J ends were trimmed by 4 bases and 2 bases, with 12 bases remaining between them. This CDR3 reads CASSRWPANTEAFF. CDR3 bases: TGTGCCAGCAGCCGGTGGCCAGCCAACACTGAAGCTTTCTTT.

The genes are TRBV6-1 and TRBJ2-3, with TRBD2 identical over 7 bases. J gave up 0 bases and V 4 bases, and 13 bases lay outside the gene matches. The CDR3 length is 18 residues. The germline V gene encodes CDR1 MNHNS and CDR2 SASEGT. CDR3 loop: CASSVLPGGSGSTDTQYF. CDR3 nucleotide sequence: TGTGCCAGCAGTGTACTACCGGGCGGGAGCGGGAGCACAGATACGCAGTATTTT.

The sample holds one count of this clone. The V gene is TRBV11-2, the J gene TRBJ2-3; D not resolved. The CDR3 length is 15 residues. The V and J ends lost 0 bases and 10 bases respectively, with 17 bases between them. Germline V gives CDR1 SGHAT, CDR2 FQNNGV. The CDR3 DNA follows: TGTGCCAGCAGCTTAGAGGGTGCCGCTCGGTCGTCGCAGTATTTT. Amino acids: CASSLEGAARSSQYF.

The chain combines TRBV30 with TRBJ2-6; 11 bases line up with TRBD2. Losses at the gene ends were 0 bases for V and 2 bases for J; bases not matched to a gene: 9. In germline, CDR1 is GTSNPN, CDR2 SVGIG (reference sequence). The CDR3 is made up of 19 amino acids. The CDR3 nucleotides read TGTGCCTGGAGTGTACTAGCGGGAGCAAGGGGGCCTGGGGCCAACGTCCTGACTTTC. Translating it yields CAWSVLAGARGPGANVLTF.

This clone was seen only once. V usage is TRBV13 and J usage is TRBJ2-1, with D possibly being TRBD2 (5 bases). Trimming removed 0 bases from V and 9 bases from J, with 15 bases in between. Looked up from germline, CDR1 is PRHDT and CDR2 is FYEKMQ (reference sequence). The CDR3 is made up of 15 amino acids. The DNA for the CDR3 is TGTGCCAGCAGCTTAGGCGGGATAGGAAGTTCTGAGCAGTTCTTC. This translates into CASSLGGIGSSEQFF.

This chain joins TRBV10-3 and TRBJ2-2; D is ambiguous. V lost 2 bases and J 7 bases, leaving 5 bases between the germline ends. Germline V gene lookup returns CDR1 ENHRY and CDR2 SYGVKD. CDR3 length equals 12 residues. The DNA for the CDR3 is TGTGCCATCAGTGAGGTGGGCGGGGAGCTGTTTTTT. Translating gives CAISEVGGELFF.

The genes are TRBV19 and TRBJ2-1; TRBD2 might be the D (6 bases). Deletions cut 3 bases from V and 7 bases from J, with 16 bases between. The germline CDR1 and CDR2 sequences are LNHDA and SQIVND (reference sequence). The CDR3 is 15 amino acids. CDR3 nucleotides: TGTGCCAGTAGTATGAGCGGGTGGGAGAAAAATGAGCAGTTCTTC. Encoded protein: CASSMSGWEKNEQFF.

The chain uses TRBV28 and TRBJ1-1, with D uncertain. CDR1 and CDR2 (germline): MDHEN, SYDVKM. This CDR3 is built from 14 residues. With 7 bases removed from V and 0 bases from J, the gap between germline ends came to 12 bases. CDR3 bases: TGTGCCAGCACGAGCAGGAGCATGAACACTGAAGCTTTCTTT. Translation gives CASTSRSMNTEAFF.

This sequence joins TRBV28 and TRBJ2-5; D unclear. CDR3 length equals 14 residues. In germline, CDR1 is MDHEN, CDR2 SYDVKM. The V gene lost 3 bases and the J gene lost 5 bases, with 13 bases spanning the gap. The CDR3 bases are TGTGCCAGCAGTTTTAAGGCGATATGGGAGACCCAGTACTTC. As protein: CASSFKAIWETQYF.

This sequence joins TRBV11-2 and TRBJ2-5; D not resolved. The V gene's germline CDR1 is SGHAT and CDR2 FQNNGV. Trimming pared 5 bases from V and 4 bases from J, leaving 11 bases between. The CDR3 runs 13 residues. The CDR3 coding sequence is TGTGCCAGCAGCAAGGACCCCCTAGAGACCCAGTACTTC. Protein sequence: CASSKDPLETQYF.

This rearrangement joins TRBV28 to TRBJ2-3; no definite D call. CDR1 is MDHEN, CDR2 SYDVKM, per germline. CDR3 length equals 11 residues. V was cut by 3 bases and J by 9 bases, with 7 bases left in between. This CDR3 is CASSFIGTQYF. The CDR3 DNA sequence: TGTGCCAGCAGTTTCATAGGGACGCAGTATTTT.

Comments on this clone: A junction end diverges from the germline sequence, so it may reflect a read error. The rearrangement links TRBV11-2 to TRBJ2-3; 7 bases map to TRBD2. Looked up from germline, CDR1 is SGHAT and CDR2 is FQNNGV. The CDR3 length is 15 residues. The CDR3 spells CASRLAGSSTDTQYF. The CDR3 DNA reads TGTGCCAGCAGATTAGCGGGTTCTAGCACAGATACGCAGTATTTT.

This chain links TRBV28 with TRBJ1-4; 8 bases are a match to TRBD1. In germline, CDR1 is MDHEN, CDR2 SYDVKM. V lost 6 bases, J lost 3 bases, and 6 bases stayed unmatched. CDR3 length equals 15 residues. The CDR3 nucleotides are TGTGCCAGCAGCTACATGGACAGGGCTAATGAAAAACTGTTTTTT. Translation gives CASSYMDRANEKLFF. Together with reference TRBV28 and TRBJ1-4, the CDR3 gives the full variable domain: DVKVTQSSRYLVKRTGEKVFLECVQDMDHENMFWYRQDPGLGLRLIYFSYDVKMKEKGDIPEGYSVSREKKERFSLILESASTNQTSMYLCASSYMDRANEKLFFGSGTQLSVL.

The chain has TRBV6-1 and TRBJ2-7; TRBD2 matches at 7 bases. The V segment lost 1 base and the J segment 5 bases; nucleotides outside the gene matches: 2. Germline lookup yields CDR1 MNHNS and CDR2 SASEGT. This CDR3 region has 13 residues. CDR3 sequence (DNA): TGTGCCAGCAGTGAAGTCGGGGGGAACGAGCAGTACTTC. This encodes CASSEVGGNEQYF.

The V gene is TRBV2, the J gene TRBJ1-1; tentatively, D is TRBD1 (6 bases). The CDR3 consists of 13 residues. V lost 3 bases and J 2 bases, leaving 7 bases between the germline ends. Germline V gives CDR1 SNHLY, CDR2 FYNNEI. In DNA, the CDR3 is TGTGCCAGCAGTGAGGACAGAAACACTGAAGCTTTCTTT. It yields the protein CASSEDRNTEAFF.

V gene TRBV5-1 combines with J gene TRBJ2-1; TRBD2 agrees at 14 bases. Germline-derived CDR1 and CDR2 are SGHRS and YFSETQ. Trimming took 4 bases from V and 6 from J; bases not matched to a gene: 9. The CDR3 is 17 residues long. CDR3 residues: CASSRGLAGDPFNEQFF. Written as DNA, the CDR3 is TGCGCCAGCAGCCGGGGACTAGCGGGAGATCCCTTCAATGAGCAGTTCTTC.

This chain joins TRBV18 and TRBJ2-1, with TRBD2 identical over 12 bases. Germline-derived CDR1 and CDR2 are KGHSH and LQKENI. The trim removed 4 bases at V and 1 base at J, leaving 8 bases unmatched. The CDR3 spans 18 residues. CDR3 nucleotide sequence: TGTGCCAGCTCACTCCGCTCCGGGACTAGCGGGTCCTACAATGAGCAGTTCTTC. It specifies CASSLRSGTSGSYNEQFF.

This clone appeared a single time. The rearrangement links TRBV4-1 to TRBJ2-3; D gene unclear. Germline V gene data show CDR1 as MGHRA and CDR2 as YSYEKL. The CDR3 is 14 amino acids. The germline V and J ends were trimmed by 0 bases and 7 bases, with 11 bases remaining between them. In DNA form, the CDR3 reads TGCGCCAGCAGCCAAGATTTTCCTCTTAATACGCAGTATTTT. It codes for CASSQDFPLNTQYF.

The chain has TRBV5-1 and TRBJ2-3; 12 nucleotides line up with TRBD2. This CDR3 comprises 17 residues. Trimming at V came to 0 bases and at J to 3 bases, leaving 5 bases not matched to a gene. Germline V gives CDR1 SGHRS, CDR2 YFSETQ. Here the CDR3 DNA reads TGCGCCAGCAGCTTGGGAACTCTAGCGGGAGGGACAGATACGCAGTATTTT. It specifies CASSLGTLAGGTDTQYF. The full variable domain, completed using reference TRBV5-1 and TRBJ2-3, is KAGVTQTPRYLIKTRGQQVTLSCSPISGHRSVSWYQQTPGQGLQFLFEYFSETQRNKGNFPGRFSGRQFSNSRSEMNVSTLELGDSALYLCASSLGTLAGGTDTQYFGPGTRLTVL.

As regards this clone: Mismatch with germline at one junction end may stem from a read error. V gene TRBV19 combines with J gene TRBJ1-5, with TRBD1 as a possible D gene (5 bases). This CDR3 region has 12 residues. CDR1 is LNHDA, CDR2 SQIVND, per germline (reference sequence). CDR3 loop: CASSSGYRRTYF. In nucleotides, the CDR3 is TGTGCCAGTAGTTCAGGCTACAGGAGGACCTACTTT.